These T cell receptor beta chains were read from a single sample in a study of beta chain features in type 1 diabetes. The assay was immunoSEQ multiplex PCR, and TCRdb's table has in-frame clones only and misses some. The sample lists 300,000 to 350,000 clones, 9.3% occurring once. The sequencing input was central memory CD4+ T cells from blood. Source of these receptors: a man younger than 45 with type 1 diabetes. CDR3s include the opening cysteine and the closing phenylalanine or tryptophan. A D gene is named only where the DNA matches it firmly. Only some rows state a clone size, as once, few, many or a class for expanded clones.

V gene,D gene,clone size,J gene,CDR3 DNA,CDR3 protein
TRBV7-2,TRBD2,few,TRBJ2-3,TGTGCCAGCAGCCCTCAGGTAGCGGGGGGCACAGATACGCAGTATTTT,CASSPQVAGGTDTQYF
TRBV5-1,NA,few,TRBJ2-2,TGCGCCAGCAGCTTGGATCCCGGGGGATCGGGCGGGGAGCTGTTTTTT,CASSLDPGGSGGELFF
TRBV6-5,NA,NA,TRBJ2-5,TGTGCCAGCAGTATTGACAGGGAGACCCAGTACTTC,CASSIDRETQYF
TRBV11-2,NA,few,TRBJ2-3,TGTGCCAGCAGCTTAGATTGGTTGCAACTCGGCACAGATACGCAGTATTTT,CASSLDWLQLGTDTQYF
TRBV21-1,NA,NA,TRBJ2-7,TGTGCCAGCAGCTGTTGGACAGGGGACTACGAGCAGTACTTC,CASSCWTGDYEQYF
TRBV4-1,NA,NA,TRBJ2-3,TGCGCCAGCAGCCAAGATATTGGCAGGAGCACAGATACGCAGTATTTT,CASSQDIGRSTDTQYF
TRBV7-9,NA,few,TRBJ2-7,TGTGCCAGCAGCCCCGGGGCGATTTACGAGCAGTACTTC,CASSPGAIYEQYF
TRBV9,NA,few,TRBJ2-4,TGTGCCAGCAGCGTAGGGCAGGAAGCGGGCCAGTACTTC,CASSVGQEAGQYF
TRBV11-2,NA,NA,TRBJ2-1,TGTGCCAGCAGCTTAATGACAGCGGACAATGAGCAGTTCTTC,CASSLMTADNEQFF
TRBV18,NA,NA,TRBJ1-5,TGTGCCAGCTCACTGGGACTGTCAAGCAATCAGCCCCAGCATTTT,CASSLGLSSNQPQHF
TRBV27,NA,NA,TRBJ1-1,TGTGCCAGCAGTTTACTCGTGCCGATGAACACTGAAGCTTTCTTT,CASSLLVPMNTEAFF
TRBV9,NA,few,TRBJ1-2,TGTGCCAGCAGCGGGAACCCCGGGGGGCCAGCTGGCTACACCTTC,CASSGNPGGPAGYTF
TRBV9,TRBD1,NA,TRBJ1-1,TGTGCCAGCAGCGGTGACAGGGGAAGTAGGGCTTTCTTT,CASSGDRGSRAFF
TRBV29-1,NA,few,TRBJ1-1,TGCAGCGTTGGGCTTGGGGGTACTGAAGCTTTCTTT,CSVGLGGTEAFF
TRBV6-5,TRBD1,NA,TRBJ1-1,TGTGCCAGCAGTGGCCGACAGGGAGGCACTGAAGCTTTCTTT,CASSGRQGGTEAFF
TRBV4-3,TRBD1,many,TRBJ2-1,TGCGCCAGCAGCCAAGATCCCGGACAGGGGGCTTACAATGAGCAGTTCTTC,CASSQDPGQGAYNEQFF
TRBV30,TRBD1,NA,TRBJ1-2,TGTGCCTGGAGCTCTACAGGGGTCGGAGGCTACACCTTC,CAWSSTGVGGYTF
TRBV11-2,NA,NA,TRBJ2-1,TGTGCCAGCAGCTTAGAGGCCTACAATGAGCAGTTCTTC,CASSLEAYNEQFF
TRBV2,NA,NA,TRBJ1-6,TGTGCCAGCAGGAGCCAGGGTTTACGCTCACCCCTCCACTTT,CASRSQGLRSPLHF
TRBV11-2,NA,few,TRBJ2-6,TGTGCCAGCAGCTTAATAGGGTCGAATCGACCTGGGGCCAACGTCCTGACTTTC,CASSLIGSNRPGANVLTF
TRBV7-2,NA,few,TRBJ2-5,TGTGCCAGCAGCTACGCGCGCCTCCAAGAGACCCAGTACTTC,CASSYARLQETQYF
TRBV4-1,TRBD1,few,TRBJ2-5,TGCGCCAGCAGCCCGGGGGGGACAGGGGGTCAAGAGACCCAGTACTTC,CASSPGGTGGQETQYF
TRBV6-5,NA,few,TRBJ1-2,TGTGCCAGCAAACTGGGGGGAGGCTACACCTTC,CASKLGGGYTF
TRBV13,NA,NA,TRBJ2-5,TGTGCCAGCAGCTTAATGGGGGGACAAGAGACCCAGTACTTC,CASSLMGGQETQYF
TRBV6-6,TRBD2,NA,TRBJ2-7,TGTGCCAGCAGCCGCCGGGCTAGCGGGGAGAGGAACGAGCAGTACTTC,CASSRRASGERNEQYF
TRBV2,TRBD1,NA,TRBJ2-7,TGTGCCAGCAACCCTCCTTCCGGGACAGGGGTAGCATACGAGCAGTACTTC,CASNPPSGTGVAYEQYF
TRBV10-1,NA,few,TRBJ2-7,TGCGCCAGCAGTGACAGGTTGAGGACCTACGAGCAGTACTTC,CASSDRLRTYEQYF
TRBV29-1,NA,NA,TRBJ2-7,TGCAGCGTCGAGGCTTTGGAGGGAAACGAGCAGTACTTC,CSVEALEGNEQYF
TRBV15,NA,NA,TRBJ1-2,TGTGCCACCGCGGACAGCTCGATCTATGGCTACACCTTC,CATADSSIYGYTF
TRBV30,TRBD2,NA,TRBJ2-3,TGTGCCTGGAGTCCTCCCAGGACTAGGACCACTAGCACAGATACGCAGTATTTT,CAWSPPRTRTTSTDTQYF
TRBV5-1,NA,NA,TRBJ2-6,TGCGCCAGCAGCTTGGCCCGGTCTGGGGCCAACGTCCTGACTTTC,CASSLARSGANVLTF
TRBV7-2,NA,many,TRBJ1-2,TGTGCCAGCAGCTTAGTAGGGACCTATGGCTACACCTTC,CASSLVGTYGYTF
TRBV29-1,TRBD2,NA,TRBJ2-7,TGCAGCGCCCGGGCGGGGGGTCGCCACGAGCAGTACTTC,CSARAGGRHEQYF
TRBV7-8,TRBD2,NA,TRBJ2-3,TGTGCCAGCAGCCTGGGACTAGAAACAGATACGCAGTATTTT,CASSLGLETDTQYF
TRBV5-1,NA,few,TRBJ1-1,TGCGCCAGCAGCAGCGGGACACTGAACACTGAAGCTTTCTTT,CASSSGTLNTEAFF
TRBV7-2,NA,few,TRBJ1-6,TGTGCCAGCAGCCCTCATGGGGGAGGGAATTCACCCCTCCACTTT,CASSPHGGGNSPLHF
TRBV13,TRBD2,few,TRBJ2-7,TGTGCCAGCAGCGCCAGACTAGCGGGGGCCTCCTACGAGCAGTACTTC,CASSARLAGASYEQYF
TRBV19,NA,NA,TRBJ1-5,TGTGCCAGTAGTCCCTCGGTTAGGGGTAATCAGCCCCAGCATTTT,CASSPSVRGNQPQHF
TRBV9,NA,NA,TRBJ1-3,TGTGCCAGCAGCCCTGGCCCTGGAAACACCATATATTTT,CASSPGPGNTIYF
TRBV5-6,NA,NA,TRBJ1-4,TGTGCCAGCAGCTTGGGCCTTAGTGGAAAACTGTTTTTT,CASSLGLSGKLFF
TRBV9,TRBD1,NA,TRBJ1-2,TGTGCCAGCAGCGACCACCCAGGGGGTATCTATGGCTACACCTTC,CASSDHPGGIYGYTF
TRBV15,NA,few,TRBJ2-6,TGTGCCACCAGCAGAGATATGAACTCTGGGGCCAACGTCCTGACTTTC,CATSRDMNSGANVLTF
TRBV10-1,NA,few,TRBJ1-1,TGCGCCAGCAGGCGACGGGAGAACACTGAAGCTTTCTTT,CASRRRENTEAFF
TRBV10-3,NA,NA,TRBJ1-1,TGTGCCAGCAGTTACGGGCCCGAGAACACTGAAGCTTTCTTT,CASSYGPENTEAFF
TRBV7-7,NA,NA,TRBJ2-2,TGTGCTAGCAGCTTAAATCGGGGAACCGGGGAGCTGTTTTTT,CASSLNRGTGELFF
TRBV7-2,NA,few,TRBJ1-1,TGTGCCAGCAGTACCCGGAGGGACCCACCTGAAGCTTTCTTT,CASSTRRDPPEAFF
TRBV5-4,NA,NA,TRBJ2-3,TGTGCCAGCAGCTTCGGTGGGGCCTCTAGGGGCACAGATACGCAGTATTTT,CASSFGGASRGTDTQYF
TRBV7-9,TRBD2,few,TRBJ2-3,TGTGCCAGCAGTAGCGGGGGTTGGGATACGCAGTATTTT,CASSSGGWDTQYF
TRBV18,NA,few,TRBJ2-5,TGTGCCAGCTCACCCCTCCCTGGAGAGACCCAGTACTTC,CASSPLPGETQYF
TRBV7-9,NA,few,TRBJ2-5,TGTGCCAGCAGCCGGAGCGTCGAAGAGACCCAGTACTTC,CASSRSVEETQYF